Following are 18 T cell receptor beta chains from one sample sequenced in a study of graft-versus-host responses after intestinal transplantation. Assay: immunoSEQ multiplex PCR; the TCRdb copy retains only in-frame clones and omits some. The sample carries roughly 80,000 clones, roughly 90% recorded once. The specimen comprised PBMCs, sampled 98 days after intestinal transplantation. These receptors were obtained from a human patient who received an intestinal transplant, so some T cells may come from the graft donor.

This chain joins TRBV19 and TRBJ1-2; 7 bases match TRBD1. CDR3 length: 14 amino acids. Germline trimming cut 7 bases from V and 3 bases from J; bases unmatched to any gene: 8. The V gene's germline CDR1 is LNHDA and CDR2 SQIVND (reference sequence). CDR3 bases: TGTGCCAGTACCTCGCAGGGGGGTTACTATGGCTACACCTTC. It encodes CASTSQGGYYGYTF.

The chain carries TRBV11-2 and TRBJ1-2; D not resolved. The CDR3 is 17 residues long. The V end lost 2 bases, the J end lost 0 bases, and 16 bases lay between the germline ends. Germline V gene data show CDR1 as SGHAT and CDR2 as FQNNGV. The chain's CDR3 is CASSLMPSQRTNYGYTF. Here the CDR3 DNA reads TGTGCCAGCAGCTTAATGCCAAGTCAACGAACTAACTATGGCTACACCTTC. Combining the CDR3 with reference TRBV11-2 and TRBJ1-2 gives the whole variable domain EAGVAQSPRYKIIEKRQSVAFWCNPISGHATLYWYQQILGQGPKLLIQFQNNGVVDDSQLPKDRFSAERLKGVDSTLKIQPAKLEDSAVYLCASSLMPSQRTNYGYTFGSGTRLTVV.

The chain couples TRBV30 to TRBJ2-1, with 7 bases matching TRBD2. This CDR3 comprises 17 residues. Germline V gene sequence: CDR1 GTSNPN, CDR2 SVGIG (reference sequence). J lost 3 bases, V lost 1 base, and 12 bases had no gene match. The CDR3: CAWSGGNLTSRYNEQFF. The CDR3, as DNA: TGTGCCTGGAGTGGGGGGAACTTGACTAGCCGCTACAATGAGCAGTTCTTC.

CDR3 sequence reads: CASSYWGHTGELFF. The CDR3 DNA follows: TGTGCCAGCAGTTACTGGGGGCACACCGGGGAGCTGTTTTTT. The V and J genes are TRBV6-6 and TRBJ2-2, with D possibly being TRBD1 (6 bases). CDR3 length: 14 amino acids. Trimming pared 1 base from V and 3 bases from J, leaving 6 bases between. Looked up from germline, CDR1 is MNHNY and CDR2 is SVGAGI (reference sequence).

The rearrangement joins TRBV28 to TRBJ2-5; no reliable D call. Germline CDR1 is MDHEN and CDR2 is SYDVKM. V gave up 3 bases and J gave up 1 base, with 9 bases separating them. The CDR3 extends over 14 amino acids. The DNA for the CDR3 is TGTGCCAGCAGTTTTTATAGCAGCCAAGAGACCCAGTACTTC. Translation: CASSFYSSQETQYF.

The CDR3 DNA reads TGTGCCAGCAGTGATAACCAGTTCTATGGCTACACCTTC. Protein: CASSDNQFYGYTF. The chain carries TRBV2 and TRBJ1-2; the D is unclear. The germline CDR1 and CDR2 sequences are SNHLY and FYNNEI. V was shortened by 3 bases and J by 4 bases, with 9 bases between the two germline ends. The CDR3 runs to 13 residues. The full variable domain, completed using reference TRBV2 and TRBJ1-2, is EPEVTQTPSHQVTQMGQEVILRCVPISNHLYFYWYRQILGQKVEFLVSFYNNEISEKSEIFDDQFSVERPDGSNFTLKIRSTKLEDSAMYFCASSDNQFYGYTFGSGTRLTVV.

This clone was observed a single time. The J gene is TRBJ1-1, the V gene TRBV7-9; 9 bases match TRBD1. CDR3 length: 12 residues. CDR1 and CDR2 from the germline V gene are SEHNR and FQNEAQ (reference sequence). Unmatched junction bases numbered 3, after V lost 5 bases and J lost 8 bases. CDR3 bases: TGTGCCAGCAGCCTCGGGACAGGGGAAGCTTTCTTT. Amino acid sequence: CASSLGTGEAFF.

This chain uses TRBV5-1 with TRBJ2-3; D perhaps matches TRBD2 (5 bases). Trimming took 3 bases from V and 0 from J, leaving 11 bases between them. Germline V lookup: CDR1 SGHRS, CDR2 YFSETQ. The CDR3 is 15 residues long. CDR3 sequence: CASSSDFTSTDTQYF. CDR3 in DNA: TGCGCCAGCAGCTCGGACTTCACTAGCACAGATACGCAGTATTTT.

V usage is TRBV19 and J usage is TRBJ2-3, with 7 nucleotides matching TRBD1. V lost 4 bases to trimming and J lost 0 bases; unmatched junction nucleotides: 4. This CDR3 region has 15 residues. CDR1 LNHDA and CDR2 SQIVND come from the germline V gene (reference sequence). For the CDR3, the DNA is TGTGCCAGTAGTAGAGGGGGACAGAGCACAGATACGCAGTATTTT. Residues: CASSRGGQSTDTQYF.

The gene calls are TRBV6-1 and TRBJ2-1; 7 bases are shared with TRBD2. The CDR3 covers 15 residues. Unmatched junction bases numbered 5, after V lost 2 bases and J lost 4 bases. CDR1 is MNHNS, CDR2 SASEGT, per germline. The CDR3 bases are TGTGCCAGCAGTGAACTCGGCGGGAGTTACAATGAGCAGTTCTTC. As protein: CASSELGGSYNEQFF.

V usage is TRBV5-4 and J usage is TRBJ1-1; perhaps TRBD1 as D (5 bases). CDR1 and CDR2 (germline): SGHNT, YYREEE (reference sequence). The V end was cut by 2 bases, the J end by 2 bases, with 13 bases between. The CDR3 length is 15 residues. CDR3 loop: CASSFQQAYNTEAFF. CDR3 coding DNA: TGTGCCAGCAGCTTTCAACAGGCCTATAACACTGAAGCTTTCTTT. The whole variable domain, remainder taken from reference TRBV5-4 and TRBJ1-1, is ETGVTQSPTHLIKTRGQQVTLRCSSQSGHNTVSWYQQALGQGPQFIFQYYREEENGRGNFPPRFSGLQFPNYSSELNVNALELDDSALYLCASSFQQAYNTEAFFGQGTRLTVV.

The CDR3 DNA reads as TGTGCCAACATCAATAATGAGCAGTTCTTC. Protein product: CANINNEQFF. This chain joins TRBV21-1 and TRBJ2-1. TRBV21-1 is classified as a pseudogene. The CDR3 is made up of 10 amino acids.

The V and J genes are TRBV5-6 and TRBJ2-7; TRBD2 matches at 8 bases. The ends lost 4 bases at V and 5 bases at J; junction bases unmatched: 23. The CDR3 consists of 19 residues. CDR1 is SGHDT, CDR2 YYEEEE, per germline. CDR3 nucleotides: TGTGCCAGCAGCCCTACCGTGGGACGGGAGGGCCTAATTCGACACGAGCAGTACTTC. Protein sequence: CASSPTVGREGLIRHEQYF.

V usage is TRBV5-1 and J usage is TRBJ1-2; 7 nucleotides align to TRBD1. Germline values: CDR1 SGHRS, CDR2 YFSETQ. The CDR3 is 14 amino acids. Trimming cost V 7 bases and J 5 bases; bases outside gene matches: 11. DNA for the CDR3: TGCGCCAGCGGACCCGGGACAGCTGAATATGGCTACACCTTC. Translating it yields CASGPGTAEYGYTF.

The V gene is TRBV5-4, the J gene TRBJ1-3; D might be TRBD1 (5 bases). V lost 0 bases and J lost 3, with 7 bases in between. Germline CDR1 and CDR2: SGHNT and YYREEE (reference sequence). The CDR3 has 14 amino acids. The CDR3 nucleotides read TGTGCCAGCAGCTTGGGGGGCTTTGGAAACACCATATATTTT. The encoded protein is CASSLGGFGNTIYF.

The rearrangement uses TRBV2 and TRBJ2-1; 11 nucleotides agree with TRBD2. J gave up 5 bases and V 5 bases, and 14 bases lay outside the gene matches. The CDR3 has 18 amino acids. Germline V gene sequence: CDR1 SNHLY, CDR2 FYNNEI. This CDR3 reads CASSLTALAGGENNEQFF. The CDR3 DNA is TGTGCCAGCAGTTTGACGGCGCTAGCGGGAGGTGAGAACAATGAGCAGTTCTTC.

The CDR3 DNA reads as TGCGCCAGCAGCCCTGGACTAGCGGGGAAAGAGACCCAGTACTTC. Protein: CASSPGLAGKETQYF. The rearrangement links TRBV5-1 to TRBJ2-5; the match to TRBD2 covers 12 bases. The CDR3 is made up of 15 amino acids. V dropped 4 bases and J dropped 3; count of bases not matched to a gene: 4. Germline V gene data show CDR1 as SGHRS and CDR2 as YFSETQ.

The rearrangement uses TRBV10-3 and TRBJ2-3, with D perhaps given as TRBD1 or TRBD2 (5 bases each). Germline V CDR1 and CDR2: ENHRY, SYGVKD. Between the trimmed V and J ends, which lost 3 bases and 7 bases, there was a span of 11 bases. The CDR3 length is 13 residues. The CDR3 DNA reads as TGTGCCATCAGTGATGGGGGTTTGAATACGCAGTATTTT. It is translated as CAISDGGLNTQYF.